The entry below describes one TCR beta chain. Its specificity is unknown. These data come from a study of CD8+CD57+ T cells in acquired aplastic anemia. Overall study: Average DNA yield from sorted CD4+ and CD8+ cells was around 3.2 ug.

Genomic DNA templated the TCR beta VDJ and CDR3 profiling. TCRdb re-called the reads with MiXCR, one entry per CDR3 protein. The data contain approximately 220,000 distinct CDR3 sequences, approximately 51% of them singletons. Study findings and constraints: Researchers report that around 29 CD8+ CDR3 sequences appeared in both patients and controls. Patients and healthy controls showed no significant CD8+ Simpson's diversity difference.

Patients picked for sequencing had shown CD8+CD57+ cell expansion detected by flow cytometry. Every one of the patients had aplastic anemia (severe, acquired). CDR1 and CDR2 (germline): SQVTM, ANQGSEA. After removal of 6 bases from V and 2 bases from J, the junction contained 8 bases not matched to a gene. This CDR3 contains 15 residues. The chain combines TRBV29-1 with TRBJ2-1; 9 bases map to TRBD2. Input material: sorted CD4+, CD8+, or CD8+CD57+ T cells (not recorded which) from PBMCs. This receptor was taken from a human donor with aplastic anemia. The CDR3 here is CSVAAGGFTYNEQFF. CDR3 sequence (DNA): TGCAGCGTAGCAGCGGGGGGCTTCACCTACAATGAGCAGTTCTTC.